These 5 T cell receptor beta chains originate from one sample sequenced in a study of OX40 agonist ivuxolimab in advanced cancers. The protocol was immunoSEQ multiplex PCR, while the TCRdb copy is restricted to in-frame clones and leaves out a portion. The table shows 45,000 to 65,000 clones, with more than 70% occurring only once. The input for sequencing was CD4+ or CD8+ T cells sorted from blood, taken in a trial of the OX40 agonist ivuxolimab. Receptors were obtained from an adult with an advanced solid tumor such as melanoma, head and neck, liver or kidney cancer.

The V call is TRBV19, the J call TRBJ2-7; 9 bases align to TRBD2. This CDR3 is built from 16 residues. Germline trimming cut 6 bases from V and 2 bases from J; bases unmatched to any gene: 11. From germline, CDR1 is LNHDA and CDR2 SQIVND (reference sequence). This CDR3 reads CASRRAETSGPYEQYF. As DNA, the CDR3 is TGTGCCAGTAGACGAGCCGAGACTAGCGGACCCTACGAGCAGTACTTC.

The CDR3: CASSLDDRVGYF. In nucleotides, the CDR3 is TGTGCCAGCAGCTTAGATGACAGGGTGGGCTACTTC. The rearrangement uses TRBV11-2 and TRBJ2-7, with 7 bases aligning to TRBD1. The CDR3 totals 12 residues. Germline values: CDR1 SGHAT, CDR2 FQNNGV. V gave up 0 bases and J gave up 13 bases; unmatched junction bases: 6.

This sequence joins TRBV30 and TRBJ1-6; D gene unclear. The CDR3 runs 12 residues. V was pared by 2 bases and J by 10 bases, with 9 bases between. CDR1 is GTSNPN, CDR2 SVGIG, per germline (reference sequence). CDR3 sequence: CAWSPVGSPLHF. The CDR3 DNA reads as TGTGCCTGGAGTCCAGTGGGCTCACCCCTCCACTTT. The whole variable domain, filled in from reference TRBV30 and TRBJ1-6, reads SQTIHQWPATLVQPVGSPLSLECTVEGTSNPNLYWYRQAAGRGLQLLFYSVGIGQISSEVPQNLSASRPQDRQFILSSKKLLLSDSGFYLCAWSPVGSPLHFGNGTRLTVT.

The rearrangement uses TRBV5-4 and TRBJ2-1, with 7 bases that match TRBD1. Germline CDR1 SGHNT, CDR2 YYREEE (reference sequence). Germline trimming cut 3 bases from V and 3 bases from J; bases unmatched to any gene: 6. This CDR3 is 15 amino acids long. In DNA, the CDR3 is TGTGCCAGCAGCTCTAACCGGGACAGCTACAATGAGCAGTTCTTC. It codes for CASSSNRDSYNEQFF.

The V gene is TRBV23-1, the J gene TRBJ2-2; no reliable D call. TRBV23-1 has ORF status, its function being uncertain. The CDR3 runs 12 residues. V lost 9 bases and J lost 5, with 10 bases in between. As DNA, the CDR3 is TGCGCCAGAGACACCCCGACCGGGGAGCTGTTTTTT. This codes for CARDTPTGELFF.